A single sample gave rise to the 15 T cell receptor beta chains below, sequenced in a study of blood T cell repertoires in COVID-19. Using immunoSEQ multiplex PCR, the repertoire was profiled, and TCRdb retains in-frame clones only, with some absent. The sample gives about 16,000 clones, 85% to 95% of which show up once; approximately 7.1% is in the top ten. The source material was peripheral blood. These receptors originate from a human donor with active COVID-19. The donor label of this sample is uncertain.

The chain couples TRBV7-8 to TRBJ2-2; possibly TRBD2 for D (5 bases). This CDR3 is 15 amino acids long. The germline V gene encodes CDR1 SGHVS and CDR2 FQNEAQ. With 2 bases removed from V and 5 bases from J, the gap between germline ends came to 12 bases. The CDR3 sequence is CASSLFRTRTGELFF. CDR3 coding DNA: TGTGCCAGCAGCTTATTTCGTACTAGAACCGGGGAGCTGTTTTTT.

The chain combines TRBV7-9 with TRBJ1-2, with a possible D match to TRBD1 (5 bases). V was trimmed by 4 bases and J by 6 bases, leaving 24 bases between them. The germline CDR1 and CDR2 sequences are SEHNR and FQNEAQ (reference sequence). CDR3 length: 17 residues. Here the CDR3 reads CASSSFGGGPGKDGYTF. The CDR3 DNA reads TGTGCCAGCAGCTCTTTTGGGGGAGGACCTGGCAAAGATGGCTACACCTTC.

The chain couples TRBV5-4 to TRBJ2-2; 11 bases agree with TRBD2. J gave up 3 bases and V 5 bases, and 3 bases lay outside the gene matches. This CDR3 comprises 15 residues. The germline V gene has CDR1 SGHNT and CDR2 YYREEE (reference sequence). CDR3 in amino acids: CASRTGLADTGELFF. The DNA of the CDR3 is TGTGCCAGCAGAACGGGACTAGCGGACACCGGGGAGCTGTTTTTT. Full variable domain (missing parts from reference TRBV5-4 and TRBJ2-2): ETGVTQSPTHLIKTRGQQVTLRCSSQSGHNTVSWYQQALGQGPQFIFQYYREEENGRGNFPPRFSGLQFPNYSSELNVNALELDDSALYLCASRTGLADTGELFFGEGSRLTVL.

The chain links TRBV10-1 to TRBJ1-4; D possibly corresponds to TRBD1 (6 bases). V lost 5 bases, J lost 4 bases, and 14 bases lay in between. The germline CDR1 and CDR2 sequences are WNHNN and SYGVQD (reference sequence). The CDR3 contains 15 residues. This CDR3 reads CASSQSTGFNEKLFF. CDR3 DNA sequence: TGCGCCAGCAGTCAATCGACAGGATTTAATGAAAAACTGTTTTTT.

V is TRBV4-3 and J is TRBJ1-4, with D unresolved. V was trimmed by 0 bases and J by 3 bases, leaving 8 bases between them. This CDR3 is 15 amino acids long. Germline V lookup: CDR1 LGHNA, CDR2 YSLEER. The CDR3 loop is CASSQEPGSNEKLFF. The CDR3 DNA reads TGCGCCAGCAGCCAAGAACCAGGCTCTAATGAAAAACTGTTTTTT.

The CDR3 DNA follows: TGTGCCTGGAGCCTCCGGATGTCGGGGAGCTCCTACAATGAGCAGTTCTTC. Translation: CAWSLRMSGSSYNEQFF. The gene calls are TRBV30 and TRBJ2-1, with D possibly TRBD2 on 5 matching bases. CDR1 and CDR2 (germline): GTSNPN, SVGIG (reference sequence). The CDR3 consists of 17 residues. V was pared by 3 bases and J by 0 bases, with 18 bases between.

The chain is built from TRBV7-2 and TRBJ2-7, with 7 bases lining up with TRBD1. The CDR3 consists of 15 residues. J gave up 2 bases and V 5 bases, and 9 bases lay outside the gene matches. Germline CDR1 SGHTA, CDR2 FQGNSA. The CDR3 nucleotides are TGTGCCAGCAGCCCCGAGGGACAGACGCCCTACGAGCAGTACTTC. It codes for CASSPEGQTPYEQYF.

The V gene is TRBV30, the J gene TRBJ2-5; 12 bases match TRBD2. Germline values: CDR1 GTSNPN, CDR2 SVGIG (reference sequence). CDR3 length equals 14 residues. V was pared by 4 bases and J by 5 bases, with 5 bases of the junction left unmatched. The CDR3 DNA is TGTGCCTGGAAAGGGCTAGCGGGGGGGGAGACCCAGTACTTC. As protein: CAWKGLAGGETQYF. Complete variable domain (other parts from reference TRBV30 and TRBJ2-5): SQTIHQWPATLVQPVGSPLSLECTVEGTSNPNLYWYRQAAGRGLQLLFYSVGIGQISSEVPQNLSASRPQDRQFILSSKKLLLSDSGFYLCAWKGLAGGETQYFGPGTRLLVL.

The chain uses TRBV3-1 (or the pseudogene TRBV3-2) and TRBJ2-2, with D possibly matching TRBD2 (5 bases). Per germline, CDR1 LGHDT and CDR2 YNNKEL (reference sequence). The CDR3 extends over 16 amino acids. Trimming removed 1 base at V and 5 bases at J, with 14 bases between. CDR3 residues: CASSQARSGRTGELFF. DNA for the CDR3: TGTGCCAGCAGCCAAGCTCGCAGCGGTAGGACCGGGGAGCTGTTTTTT.

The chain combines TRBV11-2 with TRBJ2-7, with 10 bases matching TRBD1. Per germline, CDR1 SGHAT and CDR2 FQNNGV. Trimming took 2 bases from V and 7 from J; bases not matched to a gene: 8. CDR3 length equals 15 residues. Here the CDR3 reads CASSLWGQGTLEQYF. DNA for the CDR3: TGTGCCAGCAGCTTATGGGGACAGGGGACTTTGGAGCAGTACTTC.

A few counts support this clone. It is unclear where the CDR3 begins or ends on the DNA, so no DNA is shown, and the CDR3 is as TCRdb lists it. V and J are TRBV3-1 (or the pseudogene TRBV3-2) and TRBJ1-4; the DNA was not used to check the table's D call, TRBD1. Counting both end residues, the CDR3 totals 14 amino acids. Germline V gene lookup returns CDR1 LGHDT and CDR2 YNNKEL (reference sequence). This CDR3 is CASSLRARGEKLFF.

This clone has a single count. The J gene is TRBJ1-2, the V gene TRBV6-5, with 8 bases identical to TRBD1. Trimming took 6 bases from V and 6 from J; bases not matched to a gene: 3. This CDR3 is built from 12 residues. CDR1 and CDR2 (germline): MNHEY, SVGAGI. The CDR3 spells CASSRTGNGYTF. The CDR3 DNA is TGTGCCAGCAGCAGGACAGGGAATGGCTACACCTTC.

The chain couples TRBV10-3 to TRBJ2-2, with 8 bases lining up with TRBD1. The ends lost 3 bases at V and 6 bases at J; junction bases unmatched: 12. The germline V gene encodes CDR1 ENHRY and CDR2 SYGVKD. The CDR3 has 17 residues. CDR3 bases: TGTGCCATCAGTGACGGCAGGGGGCCTGGGGTGTCCGGGGAGCTGTTTTTT. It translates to CAISDGRGPGVSGELFF.

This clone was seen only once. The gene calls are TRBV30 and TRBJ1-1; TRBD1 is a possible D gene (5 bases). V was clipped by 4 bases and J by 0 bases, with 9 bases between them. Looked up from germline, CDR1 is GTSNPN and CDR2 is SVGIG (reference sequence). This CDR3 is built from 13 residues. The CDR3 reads CAWKAGVNTEAFF. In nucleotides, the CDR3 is TGTGCCTGGAAGGCGGGGGTGAACACTGAAGCTTTCTTT.

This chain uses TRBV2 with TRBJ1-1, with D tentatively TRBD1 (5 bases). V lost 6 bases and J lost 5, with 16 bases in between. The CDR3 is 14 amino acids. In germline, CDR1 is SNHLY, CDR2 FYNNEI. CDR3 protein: CASRGSGDRTEAFF. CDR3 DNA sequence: TGTGCCAGCAGAGGCTCGGGGGACCGAACTGAAGCTTTCTTT.